These 12 T cell receptor beta chains share one sample of origin, sequenced in a study of follicular helper T cells after annual influenza vaccination. Time point denoted: 2014-2015 season, 7 days after vaccination. Some clones are missing from TCRdb's copy, which holds only in-frame ones; the method was immunoSEQ multiplex PCR. This sample has nearly 15,000 clones, with roughly 80% found just once. Source: CXCR5+ CD38- circulating T follicular helper cells from blood, taken 7 days after influenza vaccination. Subset of the sample: circulating Tfh, non-naive CD4+CXCR5+PD-1+ (ICOS+CD38+ or ICOS-CD38-). The receptors were sampled from an adult who received the influenza vaccine.

CDR3 DNA sequence: TGTGCCAGCAGTTACGGACAGGGAGTGAACAATCAGCCCCAGCATTTT. Translation gives CASSYGQGVNNQPQHF. This chain joins TRBV6-6 and TRBJ1-5; TRBD1 aligns across 8 bases. Germline trimming cut 2 bases from V and 3 bases from J; bases unmatched to any gene: 6. The CDR3 runs to 16 residues. CDR1 is MNHNY, CDR2 SVGAGI, per germline (reference sequence).

The chain links TRBV7-2 to TRBJ1-2, with D hard to call. CDR1 is SGHTA, CDR2 FQGNSA, per germline. This CDR3 comprises 17 residues. Trimming stripped 2 bases from V and 8 bases from J, with 24 bases between. CDR3 DNA sequence: TGTGCCAGCAGCTTATCCCGCCGGTTGGGGAATTCGGGAGGCTACACCTTC. As protein: CASSLSRRLGNSGGYTF.

This clone was observed once. This chain connects TRBV28 to TRBJ2-3, with 12 bases lining up with TRBD2. This CDR3 has 18 amino acids. The junction had 13 bases not matched to a gene; V was cut back by 5 bases and J by 4 bases. Looked up from germline, CDR1 is MDHEN and CDR2 is SYDVKM. CDR3 amino acids: CASSPTPSGRALADTQYF. The DNA of the CDR3 is TGTGCCAGCAGTCCCACTCCTAGCGGGAGGGCCTTGGCAGATACGCAGTATTTT.

The chain recombines TRBV2 with TRBJ1-2; 10 bases agree with TRBD1. The CDR3 runs 12 residues. The V gene's germline CDR1 is SNHLY and CDR2 FYNNEI. V was clipped by 8 bases and J by 10 bases; unmatched bases: 7. The CDR3 DNA reads TGTGCCAGCGGTGGGGACAGGGGCGCCTACACCTTC. Protein product: CASGGDRGAYTF.

The chain recombines TRBV2 with TRBJ2-5, with a tentative D call TRBD2 (6 bases). This CDR3 is 14 amino acids long. CDR1 is SNHLY, CDR2 FYNNEI, per germline. V lost 2 bases and J lost 5, with 12 bases in between. The CDR3 sequence: CASSERAGLETQYF. The CDR3 DNA reads TGTGCCAGCAGTGAAAGGGCGGGGCTTGAGACCCAGTACTTC.

V usage is TRBV30 and J usage is TRBJ1-2, with D tentatively TRBD1 (5 bases). Trimming pared 4 bases from V and 5 bases from J, leaving 17 bases between. The CDR3 sequence is 14 residues long. Germline values: CDR1 GTSNPN, CDR2 SVGIG (reference sequence). CDR3 sequence: CAWTPGGSRYGYTF. DNA of the CDR3: TGTGCCTGGACCCCTGGGGGGTCTAGATATGGCTACACCTTC.

This rearrangement joins TRBV9 to TRBJ1-6, with D possibly matching TRBD1 (6 bases). Germline CDR1 is SGDLS and CDR2 is YYNGEE. V was clipped by 2 bases and J by 7 bases, with 13 bases between them. The CDR3 loop spans 15 amino acids. CDR3 in DNA: TGTGCCAGCAGCGTGTCAGGGGTTGGGAATTCACCCCTCCACTTT. Translation gives CASSVSGVGNSPLHF. Full variable domain (remainder filled in from reference TRBV9 and TRBJ1-6): DSGVTQTPKHLITATGQRVTLRCSPRSGDLSVYWYQQSLDQGLQFLIQYYNGEERAKGNILERFSAQQFPDLHSELNLSSLELGDSALYFCASSVSGVGNSPLHFGNGTRLTVT.

V usage is TRBV7-8 and J usage is TRBJ1-6; possibly TRBD1 for D (6 bases). The germline gives CDR1 SGHVS, CDR2 FQNEAQ. Trimming left V 4 bases short and J 16 bases short, with 23 bases between. The CDR3 totals 15 residues. The CDR3 spells CASSSTGTTILPLHF. DNA for the CDR3: TGTGCCAGCAGCTCAACCGGGACAACCATCCTCCCACTCCACTTT.

The CDR3 sequence is CASSQGAGSSYEQYF. The CDR3 nucleotides read TGTGCCAGCTCTCAAGGGGCGGGGAGCTCCTACGAGCAGTACTTC. V is TRBV18 and J is TRBJ2-7; possibly TRBD2 for D (6 bases). Per the germline V gene, CDR1 is KGHSH and CDR2 is LQKENI. The CDR3 length is 15 residues. The V end lost 6 bases, the J end lost 0 bases, and 15 bases lay between the germline ends.

The chain links TRBV10-1 to TRBJ1-3, with 8 bases matching TRBD1. There are 13 residues in the CDR3. Germline trimming cut 8 bases from V and 3 bases from J; bases unmatched to any gene: 3. Germline CDR1 is WNHNN and CDR2 is SYGVQD (reference sequence). The CDR3 bases are TGCGCCAGCTCGACAGGGGTTGGAAACACCATATATTTT. This gives the protein CASSTGVGNTIYF.

The table lists this clone with a count of one. This CDR3 reads CASSPRKRGVSNEQFF. CDR3 coding DNA: TGTGCCAGCTCACCACGGAAGCGGGGGGTCTCCAATGAGCAGTTCTTC. The V call is TRBV18, the J call TRBJ2-1, with TRBD2 identical over 9 bases. V lost 1 base to trimming and J lost 6 bases; unmatched junction nucleotides: 7. Germline V gives CDR1 KGHSH, CDR2 LQKENI. This CDR3 has 16 amino acids.

V and J are TRBV9 and TRBJ1-6, with 8 bases that match TRBD1. The V and J ends lost 3 bases and 10 bases, in that order; junction bases with no gene match: 6. CDR1 is SGDLS and CDR2 is YYNGEE in the germline V gene. The CDR3 consists of 14 residues. CDR3 DNA: TGTGCCAGCAGCGCCCAGGGGGCACCGTCACCCCTCCACTTT. This encodes CASSAQGAPSPLHF.